These 26 T cell receptor beta chains were sequenced from one sample in a study of technical replicates of blood from several donors. Data came from immunoSEQ multiplex PCR; TCRdb stores just in-frame clones and leaves some out. The sample has around 97,000 clones, 95% to 96% seen once. The sample taken for sequencing was T cells isolated from PBMCs. These receptors came from a human donor in good health.

The chain employs TRBV19 and TRBJ1-1, with TRBD1 matching 8 bases. CDR3 size: 16 residues. Trimming at V came to 3 bases and at J to 7 bases, leaving 13 bases not matched to a gene. Germline V gives CDR1 LNHDA, CDR2 SQIVND (reference sequence). CDR3 DNA sequence: TGTGCCAGTAGTATTACGGGACAGGCAGGGGAAATTGAAGCTTTCTTT. Protein sequence: CASSITGQAGEIEAFF.

This clone was detected only a few times. This rearrangement joins TRBV29-1 to TRBJ2-1; possible D gene TRBD1, 5 bases. This CDR3 region has 12 residues. Germline-derived CDR1 and CDR2 are SQVTM and ANQGSEA. The germline V and J ends were trimmed by 8 bases and 10 bases, with 18 bases remaining between them. CDR3 loop: CSFWVGLGEQFF. DNA for the CDR3: TGCAGCTTTTGGGTGGGGCTGGGGGAGCAGTTCTTC.

The chain uses TRBV6-5 and TRBJ2-1; tentatively, D is TRBD2 (6 bases). Germline-derived CDR1 and CDR2 are MNHEY and SVGAGI. This CDR3 has 14 residues. V lost 7 bases, J lost 1 base, and 11 bases lay in between. The CDR3 nucleotides read TGTGCCAGCAAATGGGGGGAGTCCTACAATGAGCAGTTCTTC. It is translated as CASKWGESYNEQFF.

This chain connects TRBV7-2 to TRBJ2-7; tentative D call: TRBD2 (6 bases). V lost 3 bases to trimming and J lost 3 bases, with 15 bases between them. The CDR3 contains 15 residues. Looked up from germline, CDR1 is SGHTA and CDR2 is FQGNSA. The CDR3 DNA is TGTGCCAGCAGCTTCTTCGGGGGATTCAGCTACGAGCAGTACTTC. Encoded protein: CASSFFGGFSYEQYF. Together with reference TRBV7-2 and TRBJ2-7, the CDR3 gives the full variable domain: GAGVSQSPSNKVTEKGKDVELRCDPISGHTALYWYRQSLGQGLEFLIYFQGNSAPDKSGLPSDRFSAERTGGSVSTLTIQRTQQEDSAVYLCASSFFGGFSYEQYFGPGTRLTVT.

This chain connects TRBV21-1 to TRBJ1-1; whether TRBD1, the table's D call, matches the DNA was not checked. TRBV21-1 is an annotated pseudogene. The CDR3 length is 11 residues. The CDR3 DNA is TGTGCCAGCAGGGAGAGGGGGCCGGCTTTCTTT. Translating it yields CASRERGPAFF.

The rearrangement joins TRBV5-1 to TRBJ2-7; D is undetermined. Germline V gene data show CDR1 as SGHRS and CDR2 as YFSETQ. The CDR3 consists of 13 residues. Between the trimmed V and J ends, which lost 0 bases and 2 bases, there was a span of 6 bases. In DNA form, the CDR3 reads TGCGCCAGCAGCTTGGACACCCCCTACGAGCAGTACTTC. Protein: CASSLDTPYEQYF. Full variable domain (rest looked up from reference TRBV5-1 and TRBJ2-7): KAGVTQTPRYLIKTRGQQVTLSCSPISGHRSVSWYQQTPGQGLQFLFEYFSETQRNKGNFPGRFSGRQFSNSRSEMNVSTLELGDSALYLCASSLDTPYEQYFGPGTRLTVT.

This chain links TRBV30 with TRBJ2-1; TRBD2 matches at 14 bases. CDR1 GTSNPN and CDR2 SVGIG come from the germline V gene (reference sequence). V lost 2 bases, J lost 8 bases, and 8 bases stayed unmatched. This CDR3 spans 16 amino acids. This CDR3 is CAWSLGTSGSLYEQFF. Here the CDR3 DNA reads TGTGCCTGGAGTCTAGGGACTAGCGGGAGTTTATATGAGCAGTTCTTC.

This chain joins TRBV18 and TRBJ2-5; 7 nucleotides line up with TRBD2. The CDR3 is made up of 15 amino acids. V lost 2 bases to trimming and J lost 7 bases; unmatched junction nucleotides: 10. CDR1 and CDR2 from the germline V gene are KGHSH and LQKENI. For the CDR3, the DNA is TGTGCCAGCTCACCAGGGGAGGGGCCGGTTTGGACCCAGTACTTC. The encoded protein is CASSPGEGPVWTQYF.

The V and J genes are TRBV6-4 and TRBJ1-1, with a tentative D call TRBD1 (6 bases). CDR3 length equals 14 residues. CDR1 and CDR2 (germline): MRHNA, SNTAGT. The V gene lost 9 bases and the J gene lost 3 bases, with 17 bases spanning the gap. CDR3 region: CASKGEIGHTEAFF. The CDR3 nucleotides read TGTGCCAGTAAGGGGGAGATTGGACACACTGAAGCTTTCTTT.

The rearrangement uses TRBV28 and TRBJ1-5; D perhaps matches TRBD1 (5 bases). Trimming took 1 base from V and 4 from J, leaving 14 bases between them. There are 16 residues in the CDR3. Germline lookup yields CDR1 MDHEN and CDR2 SYDVKM. CDR3 loop: CASSLLAQATNQPQHF. CDR3 nucleotide sequence: TGTGCCAGCAGTTTATTGGCACAGGCGACTAATCAGCCCCAGCATTTT.

This sequence joins TRBV28 and TRBJ1-1; D is ambiguous. V lost 4 bases and J lost 6, with 6 bases in between. The CDR3 loop spans 11 amino acids. Germline V gene sequence: CDR1 MDHEN, CDR2 SYDVKM. Written as DNA, the CDR3 is TGTGCCAGCAGTTCACTGGCTGAAGCTTTCTTT. Residues: CASSSLAEAFF.

V usage is TRBV27 and J usage is TRBJ1-5, with 8 bases fitting TRBD1. The CDR3 sequence is 15 residues long. With 2 bases clipped from V and 11 bases from J, the junction kept 11 bases outside the gene matches. Per germline, CDR1 MNHEY and CDR2 SMNVEV (reference sequence). The DNA of the CDR3 is TGTGCCAGCAGTTTACGCACAGGGGGGGGTTTGACCCAGCATTTT. It codes for CASSLRTGGGLTQHF.

The rearrangement uses TRBV5-4 and TRBJ2-1; TRBD2 matches at 8 bases. There are 15 residues in the CDR3. V gave up 4 bases and J gave up 9 bases; unmatched junction bases: 12. CDR1 is SGHNT, CDR2 YYREEE, per germline (reference sequence). The CDR3 DNA sequence: TGTGCCAGCAGCCCCGGGACTAGTGTTTTTGGTGAGCAGTTCTTC. Its protein is CASSPGTSVFGEQFF.

The chain uses TRBV6-1 and TRBJ2-7; 12 bases line up with TRBD1. CDR1 is MNHNS and CDR2 is SASEGT in the germline V gene. Germline trimming cut 6 bases from V and 7 bases from J; bases unmatched to any gene: 10. The CDR3 is made up of 15 amino acids. The chain's CDR3 is CASRRPGQGAIEQYF. CDR3 bases: TGTGCCAGCAGGCGACCGGGACAGGGGGCTATAGAGCAGTACTTC.

The chain uses TRBV9 and TRBJ1-2; D may be TRBD1 (5 bases). CDR3 length: 14 residues. CDR1 SGDLS and CDR2 YYNGEE come from the germline V gene. Trimming took 2 bases from V and 0 from J, leaving 8 bases between them. Here the CDR3 reads CASSVDSPNYGYTF. Written as DNA, the CDR3 is TGTGCCAGCAGCGTCGACAGCCCTAACTATGGCTACACCTTC. Variable domain in full (rest from reference TRBV9 and TRBJ1-2): DSGVTQTPKHLITATGQRVTLRCSPRSGDLSVYWYQQSLDQGLQFLIQYYNGEERAKGNILERFSAQQFPDLHSELNLSSLELGDSALYFCASSVDSPNYGYTFGSGTRLTVV.

This clone showed up just once. The V gene is TRBV4-2, the J gene TRBJ2-1, with D possibly TRBD2 on 6 matching bases. This CDR3 has 15 residues. Between the trimmed V and J ends, which lost 5 bases and 6 bases, there was a span of 17 bases. Germline CDR1 reads LGHNA; CDR2 reads YNFKEQ. The CDR3 protein is CASSFAGTSPNEQFF. The DNA of the CDR3 is TGTGCCAGCAGCTTCGCCGGGACTTCCCCCAATGAGCAGTTCTTC.

The rearrangement uses TRBV6-4 and TRBJ1-1; 8 nucleotides align to TRBD1. Losses at the gene ends were 4 bases for V and 3 bases for J; bases not matched to a gene: 7. The CDR3 extends over 15 amino acids. The V gene's germline CDR1 is MRHNA and CDR2 SNTAGT. CDR3 bases: TGTGCCAGCAGTGTCTCAGGGGGCTTTGACACTGAAGCTTTCTTT. It specifies CASSVSGGFDTEAFF.

The rearrangement joins TRBV19 to TRBJ2-7, with 7 bases matching TRBD1. In germline, CDR1 is LNHDA, CDR2 SQIVND (reference sequence). The junction had 8 bases not matched to a gene; V was cut back by 5 bases and J by 4 bases. The CDR3 contains 14 residues. CDR3 bases: TGTGCCAGTAGTTTCGACAGGGAACAGTACGAGCAGTACTTC. Translation gives CASSFDREQYEQYF.

V usage is TRBV5-5 and J usage is TRBJ1-3; no clear D gene. The CDR3 totals 15 residues. The germline V and J ends were trimmed by 3 bases and 3 bases, with 13 bases remaining between them. Germline CDR1 and CDR2: SGHKS and YYEKEE (reference sequence). CDR3 nucleotides: TGTGCCAGCAGCTCACAGCGGGGTAATGGAAACACCATATATTTT. Translated: CASSSQRGNGNTIYF. Supplemented by reference TRBV5-5 and TRBJ1-3, the full variable domain reads DAGVTQSPTHLIKTRGQQVTLRCSPISGHKSVSWYQQVLGQGPQFIFQYYEKEERGRGNFPDRFSARQFPNYSSELNVNALLLGDSALYLCASSSQRGNGNTIYFGEGSWLTVV.

The CDR3 here is CASSPNTGTGSYEQYF. The CDR3 DNA sequence: TGCGCCAGCAGCCCCAATACCGGGACAGGGTCCTACGAGCAGTACTTC. The chain joins TRBV5-1 to TRBJ2-7; 9 bases are shared with TRBD1. The CDR3 consists of 16 residues. Germline V gives CDR1 SGHRS, CDR2 YFSETQ. Trimming cost V 4 bases and J 1 base; bases outside gene matches: 9. The variable domain in full, completed from reference TRBV5-1 and TRBJ2-7, reads KAGVTQTPRYLIKTRGQQVTLSCSPISGHRSVSWYQQTPGQGLQFLFEYFSETQRNKGNFPGRFSGRQFSNSRSEMNVSTLELGDSALYLCASSPNTGTGSYEQYFGPGTRLTVT.

V and J are TRBV27 and TRBJ2-1, with D tentatively TRBD2 (6 bases). The germline CDR1 and CDR2 sequences are MNHEY and SMNVEV (reference sequence). CDR3 length: 14 residues. The V and J ends lost 1 base and 10 bases respectively, with 14 bases between them. The CDR3 nucleotides read TGTGCCAGCAGTTTATTAGGAGGGTACAGGGAGCAGTTCTTC. It codes for CASSLLGGYREQFF.

V and J are TRBV27 and TRBJ2-5; TRBD2 agrees at 7 bases. Germline V gene sequence: CDR1 MNHEY, CDR2 SMNVEV (reference sequence). V lost 4 bases and J lost 5; bases outside the gene matches: 7. The CDR3 length is 14 residues. This CDR3 is CASSSVGGGETQYF. The CDR3 DNA follows: TGTGCCAGCAGTTCCGTTGGGGGAGGGGAGACCCAGTACTTC.

The chain uses TRBV6-5 and TRBJ2-7, with TRBD1 matching 7 bases. The germline gives CDR1 MNHEY, CDR2 SVGAGI. Trimming removed 0 bases from V and 4 bases from J; junction bases left unmatched: 9. This CDR3 has 16 residues. This CDR3 reads CASSYSITGVGYEQYF. As DNA, the CDR3 is TGTGCCAGCAGTTACTCGATAACAGGGGTCGGGTACGAGCAGTACTTC.

J is TRBJ2-1 and V is TRBV6-5; 9 nucleotides agree with TRBD2. J lost 8 bases, V lost 2 bases, and 7 bases had no gene match. The CDR3 runs 15 residues. The germline gives CDR1 MNHEY, CDR2 SVGAGI. This CDR3 is CASSYGGRALDEQFF. CDR3 sequence (DNA): TGTGCCAGCAGTTACGGCGGGAGGGCCTTGGATGAGCAGTTCTTC.

With respect to this clone: One end of the junction fails to match germline, which may point to a read error. This chain connects TRBV30 to TRBJ2-4, with 7 positions matching TRBD2. Germline values: CDR1 GTSNPN, CDR2 SVGIG (reference sequence). The CDR3 has 13 residues. In nucleotides, the CDR3 is TGTGCCTGGAGTGTACAGGCCGCGCTAGCGGTGAACTTC. This translates into CAWSVQAALAVNF.

The CDR3 nucleotides read TGTGCCAGCAGCCCCCTATCTAGCGGGGGCGGGGAGACCCAGTACTTC. As protein: CASSPLSSGGGETQYF. The V gene is TRBV7-2, the J gene TRBJ2-5, with 10 bases identical to TRBD2. The ends lost 5 bases at V and 5 bases at J; junction bases unmatched: 11. The CDR3 totals 16 residues. Germline V lookup: CDR1 SGHTA, CDR2 FQGNSA.